This T cell receptor (beta chain) was retrieved from a study of identical twins (dated by TCRdb to the mid-2010s). For the study in its entirety: The study deep-sequenced TCR alpha and beta repertoires from monozygotic twins, unrelated adults of various ages and cord blood to test whether fetal clonotypes persist. Replicate twin experiments were performed at different times using different library preparation protocols to rule out contamination.

Only healthy Caucasian donors were included. Three unrelated non-twin adults were additionally sequenced: a male aged 18 to 30, a male aged 50 to 60 and a female aged 50 to 60. Miltenyi CD45RO+ enrichment and human naive T-cell isolation kits were used to isolate memory (CD45RO+) and naive T cells from PBMC. This clonotype appeared a few times. No antigen is known for it. One base away there is no much larger clone; base qualities are not given. Library generation was performed with 5' RACE. The sequencer was an Illumina HiSeq 2000. A universal primer binding site was introduced by template switching, and a unique molecular identifier was present in the final cDNA, enabling accurate counting of TCR cDNA molecules. Specific primers in the conserved constant-segment region were used to synthesize first-strand cDNA for the TCR alpha and beta chains. To control for contamination, each cDNA library was double barcoded with a SMART-Mk sample barcode plus Illumina barcodes. Two successive PCR steps introduced TruSeq adapter sequences along with Illumina sample barcodes. Sequencing of the TCR alpha and beta cDNA libraries was done on the Illumina HiSeq platform using custom primers. Under the source paper's analysis protocol: Raw reads were processed with MiGEC to extract unique molecular identifiers, and MiXCR was used to determine CDR3 positions. For each individual, recombination models were inferred using an EM algorithm with the repgenHMM and IGoR tools. Shared clonotype analysis was performed with the tcR package in R, normalizing sharing by the product of cloneset sizes. Out-of-frame nonproductive sequences were analyzed to study raw recombination free of thymic and clonal selection effects. TCRdb cleaned the public reads at Q25 with fastp, built clones with MiXCR and kept in-frame beta chains. Entries are consolidated by CDR3 protein sequence, retaining the most common genes and DNA. What appears here as the V and J calls and clone size reflects TCRdb's work, not the paper's. The sample includes hundreds of thousands of distinct CDR3 sequences, with around 6% observed a single time. 1.5% to 2% of the sample is held by the ten biggest clonotypes.

The CDR3, from cysteine to phenylalanine, totals 17 residues. Only the CDR3 DNA stays, 51 bases, in frame from base 1. Overall results and qualifications from the work: Compared with coincidental sharing between unrelated individuals, out-of-frame TCR alpha sequences shared between twins showed an excess of sequences with low generation probability. Because the same donors could not be followed over many years, conclusions were based on cross-sectional statistical analysis. The excess sharing between twins in beta out-of-frame sequences was weaker because fewer shared sequences reduced the signal-to-noise ratio. Fewer insertions were carried by abundant cord blood beta clonotypes; a weaker similar trend was observed in young adult naive repertoires, while no such trend was observed in memory repertoires. Recombination models systematically underestimated out-of-frame TCR alpha sharing in monozygotic twins but agreed with sharing between unrelated individuals. Invariant T cells such as MAIT and iNKT could partly confound zero-insertion analyses, although diverse VJ usage argued against such confounding for most clonotypes.

The sequence was collected from a man aged 18 to 29 in good health. Sequencing was carried out using naive T cells sorted from blood. The cell subset or site label for this specimen denotes: cells isolated with a human naive T-cell isolation kit. The rearrangement joined TRBV21-1 to TRBJ2-7; the table's D call, TRBD2, was not checked against the DNA. TRBV21-1 is a recognized pseudogene. Read as DNA, the sequence is TGTGCCAGCAGCAAAGTGGGACTAGCGAATAGCTCCTACGAGCAGTACTTC. This translates into CASSKVGLANSSYEQYF.